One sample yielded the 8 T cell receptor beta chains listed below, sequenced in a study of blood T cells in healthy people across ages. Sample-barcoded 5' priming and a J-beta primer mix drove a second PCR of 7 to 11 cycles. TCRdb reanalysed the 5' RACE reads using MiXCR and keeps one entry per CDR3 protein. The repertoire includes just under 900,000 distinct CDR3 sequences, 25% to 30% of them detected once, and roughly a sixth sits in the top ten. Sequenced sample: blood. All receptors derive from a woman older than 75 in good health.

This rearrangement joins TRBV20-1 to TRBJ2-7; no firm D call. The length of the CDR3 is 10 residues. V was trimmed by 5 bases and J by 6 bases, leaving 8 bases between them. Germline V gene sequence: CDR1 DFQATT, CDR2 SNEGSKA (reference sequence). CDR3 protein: CSALYSEQYF. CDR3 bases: TGCAGTGCTTTGTATTCCGAGCAGTACTTC.

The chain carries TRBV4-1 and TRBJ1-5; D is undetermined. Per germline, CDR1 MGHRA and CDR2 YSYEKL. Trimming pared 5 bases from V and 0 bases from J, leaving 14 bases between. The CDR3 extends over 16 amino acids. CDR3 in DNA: TGCGCCAGCAGCAAAGGGCCCTTTTATAGCAATCAGCCCCAGCATTTT. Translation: CASSKGPFYSNQPQHF.

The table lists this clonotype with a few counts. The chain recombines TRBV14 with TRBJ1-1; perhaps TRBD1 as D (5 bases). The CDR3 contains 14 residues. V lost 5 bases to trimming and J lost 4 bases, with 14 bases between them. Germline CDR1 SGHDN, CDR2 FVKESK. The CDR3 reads CASSKWDWGTEAFF. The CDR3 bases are TGTGCCAGCAGCAAGTGGGACTGGGGCACTGAAGCTTTCTTT.

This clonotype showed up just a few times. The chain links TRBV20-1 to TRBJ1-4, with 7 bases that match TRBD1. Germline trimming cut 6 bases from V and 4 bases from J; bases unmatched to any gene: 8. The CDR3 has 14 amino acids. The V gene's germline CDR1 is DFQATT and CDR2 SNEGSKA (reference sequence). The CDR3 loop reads CSAFTGTVNEKLFF. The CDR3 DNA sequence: TGCAGTGCGTTTACCGGGACAGTTAATGAAAAACTGTTTTTT.

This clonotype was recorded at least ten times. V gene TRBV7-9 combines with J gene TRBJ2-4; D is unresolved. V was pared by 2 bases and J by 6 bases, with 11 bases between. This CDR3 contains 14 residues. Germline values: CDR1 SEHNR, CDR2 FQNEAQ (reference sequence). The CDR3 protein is CASSLNTGLNIQYF. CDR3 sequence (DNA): TGTGCCAGCAGCTTAAACACGGGCTTAAACATTCAGTACTTC.

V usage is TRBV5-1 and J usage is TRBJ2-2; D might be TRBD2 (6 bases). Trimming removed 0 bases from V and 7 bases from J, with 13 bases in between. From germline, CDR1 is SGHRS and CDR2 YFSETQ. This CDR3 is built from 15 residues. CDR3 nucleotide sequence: TGCGCCAGCAGCTTGGAACTAGCTGGGGGCGGGGAGCTGTTTTTT. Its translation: CASSLELAGGGELFF.

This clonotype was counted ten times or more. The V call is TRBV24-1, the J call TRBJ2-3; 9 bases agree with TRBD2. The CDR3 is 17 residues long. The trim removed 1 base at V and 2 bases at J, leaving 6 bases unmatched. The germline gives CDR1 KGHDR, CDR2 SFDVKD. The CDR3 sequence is CATSDLGLAGNTDTQYF. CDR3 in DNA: TGTGCCACCAGTGATTTAGGTCTAGCGGGGAACACAGATACGCAGTATTTT.

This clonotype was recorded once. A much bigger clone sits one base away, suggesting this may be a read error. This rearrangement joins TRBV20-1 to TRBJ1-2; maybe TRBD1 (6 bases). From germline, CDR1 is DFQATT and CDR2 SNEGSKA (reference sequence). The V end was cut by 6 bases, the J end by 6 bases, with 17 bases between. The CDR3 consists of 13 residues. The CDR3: CSASGAGAHGYTF. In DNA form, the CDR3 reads TGCAGTGCGAGCGGGGCAGGGGCGCATGGCTACACCTTC.